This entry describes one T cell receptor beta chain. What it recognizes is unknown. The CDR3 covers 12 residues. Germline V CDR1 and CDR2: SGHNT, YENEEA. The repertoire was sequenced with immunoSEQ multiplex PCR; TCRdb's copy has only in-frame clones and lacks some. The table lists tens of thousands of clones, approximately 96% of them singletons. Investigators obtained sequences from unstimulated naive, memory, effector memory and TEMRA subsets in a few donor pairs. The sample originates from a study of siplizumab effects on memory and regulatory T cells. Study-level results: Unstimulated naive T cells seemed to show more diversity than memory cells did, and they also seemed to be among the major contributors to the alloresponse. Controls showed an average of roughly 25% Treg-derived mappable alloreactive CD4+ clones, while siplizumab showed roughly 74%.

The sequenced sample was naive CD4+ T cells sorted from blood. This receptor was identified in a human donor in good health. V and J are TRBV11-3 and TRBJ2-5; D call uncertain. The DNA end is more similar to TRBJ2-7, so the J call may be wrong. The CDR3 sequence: CASSLEGNEQYF. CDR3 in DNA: TGTGCCAGCAGCTTAGAAGGGAACGAGCAGTACTTC.